This T cell receptor (beta chain) derives from a study of identifying expanded T cells in peripheral blood. This CDR3 has 19 amino acids. V was pared by 4 bases and J by 5 bases, with 27 bases between. Per germline, CDR1 SGHRS and CDR2 YFSETQ. Clones were read by immunoSEQ multiplex PCR, and TCRdb kept only the in-frame ones, dropping some. This table has about 85,000 clones, about 91% appearing once. The chain uses TRBV5-1 and TRBJ2-2; the D gene is possibly TRBD1 (8 bases). Sequences were obtained from blood. The clonotype comes from a person aged 18 to 70 in good health. CDR3 bases: TGCGCCAGCAGCCAAGACAGGGGTGGCGGTTATAGCGGGACCGGGGAGCTGTTTTTT. Its protein is CASSQDRGGGYSGTGELFF. The complete variable domain, with remaining parts taken from reference TRBV5-1 and TRBJ2-2, reads KAGVTQTPRYLIKTRGQQVTLSCSPISGHRSVSWYQQTPGQGLQFLFEYFSETQRNKGNFPGRFSGRQFSNSRSEMNVSTLELGDSALYLCASSQDRGGGYSGTGELFFGEGSRLTVL.